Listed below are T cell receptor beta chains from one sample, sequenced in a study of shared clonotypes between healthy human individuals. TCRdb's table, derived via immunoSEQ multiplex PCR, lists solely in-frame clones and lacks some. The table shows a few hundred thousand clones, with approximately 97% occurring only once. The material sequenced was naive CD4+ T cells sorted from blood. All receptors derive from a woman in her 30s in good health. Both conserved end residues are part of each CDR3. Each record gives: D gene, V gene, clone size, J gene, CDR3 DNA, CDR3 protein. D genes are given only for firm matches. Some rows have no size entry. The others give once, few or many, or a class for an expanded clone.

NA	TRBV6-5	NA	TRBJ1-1	TGTGCCAGCAGTGCCCAATTATTCATGAACACTGAAGCTTTCTTT	CASSAQLFMNTEAFF
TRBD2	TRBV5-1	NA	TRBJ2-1	TGCGCCAGCAGGGGGGCCTTAGCGGGAGAGCACAATGAGCAGTTCTTC	CASRGALAGEHNEQFF
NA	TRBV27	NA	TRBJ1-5	TGTGCCAGCAAACTTACAGGTGATCAGCCCCAGCATTTT	CASKLTGDQPQHF
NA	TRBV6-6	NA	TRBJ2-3	TGTGCCAGCACCTCCGGGGCAGATACGCAGTATTTT	CASTSGADTQYF
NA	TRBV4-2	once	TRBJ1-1	TGTGCCAGCAGCTTGGAGGTTCGGCAGACCCATGAAGCTTTCTTT	CASSLEVRQTHEAFF
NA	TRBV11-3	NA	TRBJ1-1	TGTGCCAGCAGCTTAGCGGGGGGCACTGAAGCTTTCTTT	CASSLAGGTEAFF
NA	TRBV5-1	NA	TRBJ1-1	TGCGCCAGCAGCTCCGGAGGTTTGGGCCCTGCCGAAGCTTTCTTT	CASSSGGLGPAEAFF
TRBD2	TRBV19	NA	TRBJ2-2	TGTGCCAGTAGTACGACTAGCGGGGGCGGGGAGCTGTTTTTT	CASSTTSGGGELFF
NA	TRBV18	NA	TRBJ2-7	TGTGCCAGCTCACCTACAAATATCAGCCTGCGGTACGAGCAGTACTTC	CASSPTNISLRYEQYF
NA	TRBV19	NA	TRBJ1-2	TGTGCCAGTAGTATAGGTGGGTCATCCTATGGCTACACCTTC	CASSIGGSSYGYTF
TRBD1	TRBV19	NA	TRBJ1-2	TGTGCCAGTAGCCTGGGGCCAGGGGGAAATGGCTACACCTTC	CASSLGPGGNGYTF
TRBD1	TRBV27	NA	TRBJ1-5	TGTGCCAGCAGGTTTCAGGGGGCTTCTCAGCCCCAGCATTTT	CASRFQGASQPQHF
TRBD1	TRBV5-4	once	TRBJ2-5	TGTGCCAGCAGCCAGGGACAGGGAGGGACCCAGTACTTC	CASSQGQGGTQYF
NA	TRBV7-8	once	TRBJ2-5	TGTGCCAGCAGCCTAACCACAGGGGAGACCCAGTACTTC	CASSLTTGETQYF
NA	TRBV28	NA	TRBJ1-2	TGTGCCAGCAGCCGAATAACAGGAGCCCACTATGGCTACACCTTC	CASSRITGAHYGYTF
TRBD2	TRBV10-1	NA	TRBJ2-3	TGCGCCAGCAGTGATGAGCGGGAGGGAGGAGATACGCAGTATTTT	CASSDEREGGDTQYF